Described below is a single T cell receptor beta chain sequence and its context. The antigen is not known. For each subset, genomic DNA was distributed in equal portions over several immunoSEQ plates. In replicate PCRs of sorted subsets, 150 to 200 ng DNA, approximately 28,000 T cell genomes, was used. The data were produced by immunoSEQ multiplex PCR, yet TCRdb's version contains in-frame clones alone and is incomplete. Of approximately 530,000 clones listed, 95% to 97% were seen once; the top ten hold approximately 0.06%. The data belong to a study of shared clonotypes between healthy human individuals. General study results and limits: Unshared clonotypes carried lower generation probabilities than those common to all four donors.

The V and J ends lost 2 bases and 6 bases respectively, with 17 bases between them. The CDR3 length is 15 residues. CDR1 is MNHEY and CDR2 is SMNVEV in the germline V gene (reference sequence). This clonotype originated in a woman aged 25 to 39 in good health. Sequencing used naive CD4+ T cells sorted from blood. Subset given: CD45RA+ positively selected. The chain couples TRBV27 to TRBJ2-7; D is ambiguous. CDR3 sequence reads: CASSLLALDRREQYF. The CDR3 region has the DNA TGTGCCAGCAGTTTACTGGCGTTGGACCGCCGCGAGCAGTACTTC.